This T cell receptor (beta chain) is drawn from a study of blood T cell repertoires in COVID-19. Profiled with immunoSEQ multiplex PCR; TCRdb holds only in-frame clones, not every one. The table shows approximately 260,000 clones, with 87% occurring only once. The V gene's germline CDR1 is LNHNV and CDR2 YYDKDF (reference sequence). The ends lost 0 bases at V and 5 bases at J; junction bases unmatched: 10. The CDR3 consists of 17 residues. The source is a man in his sixties who had recovered from COVID-19. Sequenced: peripheral blood. The chain couples TRBV15 to TRBJ2-4; 7 bases are shared with TRBD2. The CDR3 sequence: CATSRDAGPGRENIQYF. The CDR3 DNA sequence: TGTGCCACCAGCAGAGATGCGGGCCCTGGGAGGGAAAACATTCAGTACTTC.